This entry lists 25 T cell receptor beta chains sequenced from one sample in a study of blood T cell repertoires in COVID-19. Here immunoSEQ multiplex PCR was the method, and the copy in TCRdb shows in-frame clones only, minus some. The sample gives some 300,000 clones, around 89% of which show up once; around 0.96% is in the top ten. Input material: peripheral blood. Source of these receptors: a woman in her forties with COVID-19, enrolled during active disease.

The rearrangement uses TRBV4-3 and TRBJ2-1; 9 positions agree with TRBD1. The length of the CDR3 is 15 residues. Germline CDR1 and CDR2: LGHNA and YSLEER. V lost 8 bases and J lost 8; bases outside the gene matches: 13. The CDR3 coding sequence is TGCGCCAGCGCGAAACAGGGGGCGGATTTGGATGAGCAGTTCTTC. Its translation is CASAKQGADLDEQFF.

This chain joins TRBV28 and TRBJ1-1; TRBD1 matches at 7 bases. Germline CDR1 and CDR2: MDHEN and SYDVKM. The V gene end was trimmed by 0 bases and the J gene end by 1 base; junction bases not matched to a gene: 5. This CDR3 comprises 16 residues. DNA of the CDR3: TGTGCCAGCAGTTTATGGCAGGGGGTACCGAACACTGAAGCTTTCTTT. Amino acids: CASSLWQGVPNTEAFF.

CDR3 in amino acids: CATSEGRSNYGYTF. The CDR3, as DNA: TGTGCCACCAGTGAGGGCCGATCTAACTATGGCTACACCTTC. The genes are TRBV24-1 and TRBJ1-2, with D uncertain. Germline V gene sequence: CDR1 KGHDR, CDR2 SFDVKD. Trimming cost V 4 bases and J 0 bases, with 8 bases left between them. This CDR3 region has 14 residues.

This sequence joins TRBV19 and TRBJ1-5, with TRBD1 identical over 10 bases. J was trimmed by 5 bases and V by 5 bases; bases with no gene match: 6. The V gene's germline CDR1 is LNHDA and CDR2 SQIVND (reference sequence). The CDR3 runs 15 residues. The CDR3 loop reads CASSGGQGFYQPQHF. CDR3 coding DNA: TGTGCCAGTAGTGGGGGACAGGGGTTTTATCAGCCCCAGCATTTT.

The chain joins TRBV7-9 to TRBJ2-7; D perhaps matches TRBD2 (5 bases). CDR1 SEHNR and CDR2 FQNEAQ come from the germline V gene (reference sequence). The CDR3 has 14 residues. The V gene lost 4 bases and the J gene lost 7 bases, with 17 bases spanning the gap. CDR3 sequence: CASSWPGPTGEQYF. CDR3 in DNA: TGTGCCAGCAGCTGGCCGGGTCCTACGGGGGAGCAGTACTTC.

The CDR3 loop is CASSQGTGVSPLHF. The CDR3 region has the DNA TGTGCCAGCAGCCAAGGGACAGGGGTTTCACCCCTCCACTTT. The chain has TRBV3-1 (or the pseudogene TRBV3-2) and TRBJ1-6; 9 bases match TRBD1. V lost 1 base and J lost 9; bases outside the gene matches: 1. Per germline, CDR1 LGHDT and CDR2 YNNKEL (reference sequence). The length of the CDR3 is 14 residues.

The V gene is TRBV3-1 (or the pseudogene TRBV3-2), the J gene TRBJ2-1; 8 bases map to TRBD1. The CDR3 covers 15 residues. Germline CDR1 and CDR2: LGHDT and YNNKEL (reference sequence). The ends lost 4 bases at V and 1 base at J; junction bases unmatched: 3. This CDR3 reads CASSPQGASYNEQFF. The DNA of the CDR3 is TGTGCCAGCAGCCCCCAGGGGGCTTCCTACAATGAGCAGTTCTTC.

The V call is TRBV5-4, the J call TRBJ2-7; a weak D match, TRBD1 (6 bases). There are 14 residues in the CDR3. Trimming left V 4 bases short and J 5 bases short, with 16 bases between. Looked up from germline, CDR1 is SGHNT and CDR2 is YYREEE (reference sequence). DNA for the CDR3: TGTGCCAGCAGCCTGAAAGGGGGTTACAACGAGCAGTACTTC. Translating it yields CASSLKGGYNEQYF.

V usage is TRBV30 and J usage is TRBJ1-1, with D possibly being TRBD1 (6 bases). Germline-derived CDR1 and CDR2 are GTSNPN and SVGIG (reference sequence). With 8 bases removed from V and 0 bases from J, the gap between germline ends came to 10 bases. The CDR3 runs to 12 residues. CDR3 loop: CAHGQLNTEAFF. DNA for the CDR3: TGTGCCCATGGACAGTTGAACACTGAAGCTTTCTTT.

V is TRBV15 and J is TRBJ1-4; 9 nucleotides line up with TRBD1. V shed 2 bases and J 6 bases; nucleotides not matched to a gene: 7. The germline V gene encodes CDR1 LNHNV and CDR2 YYDKDF (reference sequence). This CDR3 has 16 residues. The CDR3 loop is CATSRSDRGGHEKLFF. The DNA of the CDR3 is TGTGCCACCAGCAGATCGGACAGGGGAGGACATGAAAAACTGTTTTTT.

This chain connects TRBV28 to TRBJ1-5, with D maybe TRBD1 (6 bases). In germline, CDR1 is MDHEN, CDR2 SYDVKM. CDR3 length equals 14 residues. Trimming removed 1 base from V and 5 bases from J, with 9 bases in between. In DNA form, the CDR3 reads TGTGCCAGCAGTTTATCAGGGGTAGATCAGCCCCAGCATTTT. This gives the protein CASSLSGVDQPQHF.

The chain combines TRBV5-1 with TRBJ1-4, with 7 nucleotides matching TRBD1. Germline lookup yields CDR1 SGHRS and CDR2 YFSETQ. V lost 4 bases and J lost 5; bases outside the gene matches: 11. CDR3 size: 16 residues. The CDR3 DNA follows: TGCGCCAGCAGCATTCTACCGGGACAGAGAAATGAAAAACTGTTTTTT. This gives the protein CASSILPGQRNEKLFF.

J is TRBJ1-5 and V is TRBV6-1; D uncertain. Trimming shortened V by 0 bases and J by 0 bases, and 18 bases separated the two germline ends. Germline loops: CDR1 MNHNS, CDR2 SASEGT. The CDR3 runs to 19 residues. As DNA, the CDR3 is TGTGCCAGCAGTGAAGCCATTCCCGGGGAGCACTTTAGCAATCAGCCCCAGCATTTT. This translates into CASSEAIPGEHFSNQPQHF.

This rearrangement joins TRBV6-1 to TRBJ1-2; tentatively, D is TRBD1 (6 bases). CDR3 size: 14 residues. The germline V and J ends were trimmed by 3 bases and 4 bases, with 12 bases remaining between them. Germline values: CDR1 MNHNS, CDR2 SASEGT. CDR3 coding DNA: TGTGCCAGCAGTGAGCCCCAGGGGTTCTATGGCTACACCTTC. This translates into CASSEPQGFYGYTF.

This clone was seen a handful of times. The gene calls are TRBV18 and TRBJ1-1; tentatively, D is TRBD1 (5 bases). Germline V gene lookup returns CDR1 KGHSH and CDR2 LQKENI. This CDR3 spans 12 amino acids. V was cut by 6 bases and J by 7 bases, with 12 bases left in between. The CDR3 bases are TGTGCCAGCTCCCAGCAGGGAATTGAAGCTTTCTTT. It is translated as CASSQQGIEAFF.

The chain employs TRBV18 and TRBJ1-3; TRBD1 matches 9 bases. V lost 4 bases to trimming and J lost 4 bases; unmatched junction nucleotides: 20. Germline CDR1 and CDR2: KGHSH and LQKENI. CDR3 length equals 20 residues. CDR3 bases: TGTGCCAGCTCACTCCGGGACAGGGAAGCCTCATTAAGTTCCGGAAACACCATATATTTT. Amino acids: CASSLRDREASLSSGNTIYF. Supplemented by reference TRBV18 and TRBJ1-3, the full variable domain reads NAGVMQNPRHLVRRRGQEARLRCSPMKGHSHVYWYRQLPEEGLKFMVYLQKENIIDESGMPKERFSAEFPKEGPSILRIQQVVRGDSAAYFCASSLRDREASLSSGNTIYFGEGSWLTVV.

The rearrangement uses TRBV19 and TRBJ2-5; 8 nucleotides align to TRBD1. The CDR3 has 17 residues. The germline gives CDR1 LNHDA, CDR2 SQIVND (reference sequence). V was pared by 1 base and J by 2 bases, with 9 bases of the junction left unmatched. In DNA, the CDR3 is TGTGCCAGTAGTATAGGTACGGGCTACAGGGGGCAAGAGACCCAGTACTTC. As protein: CASSIGTGYRGQETQYF.

The chain links TRBV30 to TRBJ1-6, with D maybe TRBD1 (6 bases). V was trimmed by 5 bases and J by 6 bases, leaving 8 bases between them. The CDR3 covers 12 residues. In germline, CDR1 is GTSNPN, CDR2 SVGIG (reference sequence). The CDR3 nucleotides read TGTGCCTGGGGCAGGGGTAATTCACCCCTCCACTTT. Protein sequence: CAWGRGNSPLHF.

As to this clone: Distinct nucleotide sequences in the sample also encode this CDR3. This chain connects TRBV7-3 to TRBJ2-2, with a tentative D call TRBD1 (6 bases). This CDR3 is 15 amino acids long. Germline loops: CDR1 SGHTA, CDR2 FQGTGA. Trimming stripped 2 bases from V and 2 bases from J, with 9 bases between. The CDR3: CASSLQGGNTGELFF. The CDR3 DNA reads TGTGCCAGCAGCTTACAAGGGGGTAACACCGGGGAGCTGTTTTTT.

The gene calls are TRBV19 and TRBJ1-2, with D uncertain. Germline-derived CDR1 and CDR2 are LNHDA and SQIVND (reference sequence). The CDR3 has 12 residues. The V gene lost 6 bases and the J gene lost 3 bases, with 8 bases spanning the gap. CDR3 nucleotide sequence: TGTGCCAGTAGGGTGGGAGACTATGGCTACACCTTC. Residues: CASRVGDYGYTF.

V gene TRBV27 combines with J gene TRBJ2-7; tentatively, D is TRBD2 (6 bases). V was cut by 0 bases and J by 7 bases, with 19 bases left in between. The length of the CDR3 is 16 residues. Per the germline V gene, CDR1 is MNHEY and CDR2 is SMNVEV (reference sequence). As DNA, the CDR3 is TGTGCCAGCAGTTTATCGTGGGGGGTGCGGTCCGGGGAGCAGTACTTC. It codes for CASSLSWGVRSGEQYF.

The V call is TRBV19, the J call TRBJ2-7, with a weak D call TRBD2 (6 bases). The germline CDR1 and CDR2 sequences are LNHDA and SQIVND (reference sequence). This CDR3 comprises 16 residues. V was shortened by 4 bases and J by 3 bases, with 19 bases between the two germline ends. The DNA for the CDR3 is TGTGCCAGTAGTACCCCCCGGACACGGAGGGACTACGAGCAGTACTTC. Protein product: CASSTPRTRRDYEQYF.

The V and J genes are TRBV27 and TRBJ1-1, with D perhaps matching TRBD1 (6 bases). This CDR3 has 15 amino acids. Germline loops: CDR1 MNHEY, CDR2 SMNVEV (reference sequence). With 5 bases removed from V and 0 bases from J, the gap between germline ends came to 13 bases. CDR3 sequence: CASSLRGIMNTEAFF. CDR3 DNA: TGTGCCAGCAGTCTGAGGGGGATCATGAACACTGAAGCTTTCTTT.

The chain couples TRBV7-2 to TRBJ2-1; 12 bases map to TRBD2. The CDR3 is made up of 16 amino acids. Germline V gene sequence: CDR1 SGHTA, CDR2 FQGNSA. J was trimmed by 3 bases and V by 6 bases; bases with no gene match: 6. The CDR3 region is CASSRTSGTIYNEQFF. Written as DNA, the CDR3 is TGTGCCAGCAGTCGGACTAGCGGGACGATCTACAATGAGCAGTTCTTC.

This CDR3 is CASSSKAEHSYNEQFF. The DNA of the CDR3 is TGTGCCAGCAGTTCTAAAGCGGAACATTCATACAATGAGCAGTTCTTC. The chain links TRBV6-5 to TRBJ2-1; a weak D match, TRBD2 (5 bases). Trimming left V 4 bases short and J 4 bases short, with 17 bases between. Per the germline V gene, CDR1 is MNHEY and CDR2 is SVGAGI. The CDR3 sequence is 16 residues long.